The 16 T cell receptor beta chains below all came from one sample that was sequenced in a study of blood T cell repertoires in COVID-19. Clones were read by immunoSEQ multiplex PCR, and TCRdb kept only the in-frame ones, dropping some. The table lists 350,000 to 500,000 clones, approximately 90% of them singletons. The sequenced sample consisted of PBMCs or T cells enriched from blood (not recorded which). The source of these receptors is a woman between 18 and 29 years old who had been exposed to COVID-19.

This rearrangement joins TRBV3-1 (or the pseudogene TRBV3-2) to TRBJ2-7; D unclear. This CDR3 is 12 amino acids long. V was shortened by 2 bases and J by 2 bases, with 4 bases between the two germline ends. Germline values: CDR1 LGHDT, CDR2 YNNKEL (reference sequence). CDR3 amino acids: CASSQTTYEQYF. In nucleotides, the CDR3 is TGTGCCAGCAGCCAAACTACCTACGAGCAGTACTTC.

The V and J genes are TRBV7-9 and TRBJ1-5; 10 bases align to TRBD1. The junction had 7 bases not matched to a gene; V was cut back by 5 bases and J by 3 bases. The CDR3 is made up of 16 amino acids. Germline-derived CDR1 and CDR2 are SEHNR and FQNEAQ (reference sequence). The CDR3 loop reads CASSPVGTGDNQPQHF. CDR3 in DNA: TGTGCCAGCAGCCCAGTTGGGACAGGGGACAATCAGCCCCAGCATTTT.

The chain links TRBV18 to TRBJ1-1; TRBD1 matches at 8 bases. Germline CDR1 is KGHSH and CDR2 is LQKENI. The V segment lost 5 bases and the J segment 1 base; nucleotides outside the gene matches: 6. The CDR3 is 15 residues long. The CDR3 here is CASSGSTGGNTEAFF. CDR3 bases: TGTGCCAGCTCAGGGTCCACAGGGGGGAACACTGAAGCTTTCTTT.

The rearrangement uses TRBV19 and TRBJ1-2; D might be TRBD1 (5 bases). V was pared by 10 bases and J by 8 bases, with 20 bases between. The length of the CDR3 is 13 residues. Germline-derived CDR1 and CDR2 are LNHDA and SQIVND (reference sequence). This CDR3 reads CATRKEGWSGYTF. The CDR3 coding sequence is TGTGCCACCAGGAAGGAGGGGTGGAGCGGCTACACCTTC.

The V and J genes are TRBV6-5 and TRBJ2-7; 9 nucleotides match TRBD1. V lost 8 bases, J lost 1 base, and 6 bases stayed unmatched. The CDR3 consists of 14 residues. Germline lookup yields CDR1 MNHEY and CDR2 SVGAGI. The CDR3 spells CASPRQGESYEQYF. As DNA, the CDR3 is TGTGCCAGCCCCAGACAGGGGGAGTCCTACGAGCAGTACTTC.

The chain employs TRBV30 and TRBJ1-4, with 7 nucleotides matching TRBD1. With V trimmed by 1 base and J by 7 bases, 9 bases remained unmatched. CDR1 GTSNPN and CDR2 SVGIG come from the germline V gene (reference sequence). The CDR3 is 15 amino acids. The DNA for the CDR3 is TGTGCCTGGAGTGGTACAGGGGCCGTTGGTGAAAAACTGTTTTTT. This sequence encodes CAWSGTGAVGEKLFF.

V usage is TRBV6-5 and J usage is TRBJ1-1; no reliable D call. CDR3 length: 14 amino acids. The germline V gene encodes CDR1 MNHEY and CDR2 SVGAGI. V shed 3 bases and J shed 0 bases, with 8 bases lying between them. CDR3 amino acids: CASSYDFLNTEAFF. The DNA for the CDR3 is TGTGCCAGCAGTTATGACTTTCTGAACACTGAAGCTTTCTTT.

CDR3 bases: TGTGCCACCAAACGGGGTAGCTCCTACGAGCAGTACTTC. Protein: CATKRGSSYEQYF. The chain carries TRBV2 and TRBJ2-7; D possibly corresponds to TRBD2 (5 bases). The V end was cut by 10 bases, the J end by 0 bases, with 13 bases between. The CDR3 extends over 13 amino acids. Looked up from germline, CDR1 is SNHLY and CDR2 is FYNNEI.

The V gene is TRBV3-1 (or the pseudogene TRBV3-2), the J gene TRBJ2-7; 9 nucleotides align to TRBD2. The CDR3 contains 16 residues. Germline values: CDR1 LGHDT, CDR2 YNNKEL (reference sequence). The trim removed 1 base at V and 0 bases at J, leaving 4 bases unmatched. CDR3 sequence: CASSQGAGGFSYEQYF. CDR3 sequence (DNA): TGTGCCAGCAGCCAAGGAGCGGGGGGCTTCTCCTACGAGCAGTACTTC.

V usage is TRBV10-3 and J usage is TRBJ1-5, with D maybe TRBD1 (5 bases). CDR1 and CDR2 from the germline V gene are ENHRY and SYGVKD. The CDR3 is 15 residues long. V was shortened by 1 base and J by 1 base, with 8 bases between the two germline ends. This chain's CDR3 is CAISEFGGSNQPQHF. As DNA, the CDR3 is TGTGCCATCAGTGAGTTCGGGGGAAGCAATCAGCCCCAGCATTTT.

V usage is TRBV28 and J usage is TRBJ1-4; D is uncertain. CDR3 length equals 12 residues. Germline V gives CDR1 MDHEN, CDR2 SYDVKM. The ends were cut back, 11 bases at V and 7 bases at J, with 14 bases in the middle. The CDR3 nucleotides are TGTGCCGCGGGCGCTTCTATTGAAAAACTGTTTTTT. It encodes CAAGASIEKLFF.

CDR3 coding DNA: TGTGCCAGCAGTCCCGACACCCGGTATAATTCACCCCTCCACTTT. Its protein product is CASSPDTRYNSPLHF. The chain has TRBV6-5 and TRBJ1-6; D uncertain. The CDR3 spans 15 residues. Germline V lookup: CDR1 MNHEY, CDR2 SVGAGI. With 5 bases removed from V and 4 bases from J, the gap between germline ends came to 12 bases.

The rearrangement uses TRBV29-1 and TRBJ2-7; TRBD1 matches 8 bases. Trimming at V came to 7 bases and at J to 10 bases, leaving 15 bases not matched to a gene. There are 13 residues in the CDR3. Germline V gene sequence: CDR1 SQVTM, CDR2 ANQGSEA. The CDR3 DNA sequence: TGCAGCGCATCGGGACAGGATTCTATTTCACAGTACTTC. Translating it yields CSASGQDSISQYF.

The chain carries TRBV18 and TRBJ2-7; D is ambiguous. Germline V lookup: CDR1 KGHSH, CDR2 LQKENI. The CDR3 consists of 13 residues. The V gene lost 4 bases and the J gene lost 0 bases, with 7 bases spanning the gap. The CDR3 loop reads CASSLDFSYEQYF. The CDR3 DNA follows: TGTGCCAGCTCACTCGACTTCTCCTACGAGCAGTACTTC.

The chain couples TRBV12-3 or TRBV12-4 to TRBJ2-2; D is perhaps TRBD1 (5 bases). This CDR3 has 13 residues. Trimming took off 8 bases at V and 1 base at J, with 8 bases between the two ends. CDR3 residues: CASLTENTGELFF. Here the CDR3 DNA reads TGTGCCAGCCTGACAGAGAACACCGGGGAGCTGTTTTTT.

The J gene is TRBJ2-7, the V gene TRBV18; tentative D call: TRBD1 (6 bases). The CDR3 length is 13 residues. CDR1 is KGHSH, CDR2 LQKENI, per germline. V lost 2 bases, J lost 6 bases, and 11 bases lay in between. CDR3 nucleotides: TGTGCCAGCTCACCAAAACAGGGCATCGAGCAGTACTTC. It specifies CASSPKQGIEQYF. Variable domain in full (rest from reference TRBV18 and TRBJ2-7): NAGVMQNPRHLVRRRGQEARLRCSPMKGHSHVYWYRQLPEEGLKFMVYLQKENIIDESGMPKERFSAEFPKEGPSILRIQQVVRGDSAAYFCASSPKQGIEQYFGPGTRLTVT.